This TCR beta chain was retrieved from a study of blood T cells in healthy people across ages. The authors ran a second PCR of about 6 to 11 cycles using a sample-barcoded 5' primer and a J-beta primer mix. Each of the cDNA molecules was tagged by a template-switch adaptor with 12 random nucleotides. TCRdb processed the 5' RACE reads anew with MiXCR; each CDR3 protein has one entry. The sample records about 800,000 distinct CDR3 sequences, 25% being singletons. This same sample was also part of a study on T cells of mothers and their children. From that second work: Each donor was one of three healthy Caucasian mothers or one of their six children. Pairs that are related and pairs that are unrelated have TCR recombination output shaped similarly by thymic selection.

This receptor was obtained from a boy under 18 in good health. Source material: blood.

The CDR3: CASRQTSGRVHEQFF. CDR3 in DNA: TGTGCCAGCAGGCAAACTAGCGGGAGAGTCCATGAGCAGTTCTTC. The genes are TRBV7-9 and TRBJ2-1; 11 positions match TRBD2. The V gene's germline CDR1 is SEHNR and CDR2 FQNEAQ (reference sequence). Unmatched junction bases numbered 9, after V lost 6 bases and J lost 8 bases. The CDR3 has 15 residues.